These T cell receptor beta chains were read from a single sample in a study of human T cells and chemical hapten exposure. MiXCR was run by TCRdb on the RACE reads, yielding one entry per CDR3 protein. The table records 110,000 to 150,000 distinct CDR3 sequences, 12% of them present only once. This sample comprised whole blood, obtained in connection with sensitization to the hapten diphenylcyclopropenone (DPC). The source is a woman in her 50s with alopecia areata. Some clones in this sample may be carry-over from other donors' samples. Both conserved end residues are part of each CDR3. Clone size is not always given. Where it is, it says once, few, many or a class for expanded clones.

v_call	clone_size	cdr3_aa
TRBV2	many	CASSLSQHIQYF
TRBV24-1	.	CATSTGSYEQYF
TRBV7-3	few	CASSLRGTSGKNEQFF
TRBV27	few	CASSLGSTSYTQYF
TRBV19	few	CASSNDRGSTNEKLFF
TRBV7-9	few	CASSPGRNQPQHF
TRBV3-1	.	CASSQARGRTDTQYF
TRBV29-1	many	CSVARRGITGELFF
TRBV11-2	many	CASRRFRNTEAFF
TRBV20-1	.	CSGEHTDTQYF
TRBV27	.	CASSFWAGRELFF
TRBV6-6	many	CASSTDTKSSGANVLTF
TRBV7-3	many	CASSPTGRLSVNTEAFF
TRBV5-4	.	CASSVDFSGANVLTF
TRBV7-3	.	CASSQGPSGIGTYNEQFF
TRBV6-2/TRBV6-3	few	CASRIGAWNTEAFF